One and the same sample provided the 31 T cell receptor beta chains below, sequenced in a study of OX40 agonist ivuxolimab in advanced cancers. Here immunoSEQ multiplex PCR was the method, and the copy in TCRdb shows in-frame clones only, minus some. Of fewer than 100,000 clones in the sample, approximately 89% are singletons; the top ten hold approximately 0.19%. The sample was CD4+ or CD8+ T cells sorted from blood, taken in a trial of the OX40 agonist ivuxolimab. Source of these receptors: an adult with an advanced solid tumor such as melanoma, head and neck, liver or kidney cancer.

This CDR3 is CASSPLGTGDSGANVLTF. The CDR3 DNA reads TGTGCCAGTAGTCCCCTCGGGACAGGGGACTCTGGGGCCAACGTCCTGACTTTC. The gene calls are TRBV19 and TRBJ2-6; 10 nucleotides align to TRBD1. Germline V gene lookup returns CDR1 LNHDA and CDR2 SQIVND (reference sequence). V lost 5 bases, J lost 0 bases, and 7 bases stayed unmatched. The length of the CDR3 is 18 residues.

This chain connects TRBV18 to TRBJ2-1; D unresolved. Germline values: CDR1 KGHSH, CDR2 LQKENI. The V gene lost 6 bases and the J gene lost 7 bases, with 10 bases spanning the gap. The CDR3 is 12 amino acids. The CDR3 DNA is TGTGCCAGCTCGCAGAAAAGGAATGAGCAGTTCTTC. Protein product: CASSQKRNEQFF.

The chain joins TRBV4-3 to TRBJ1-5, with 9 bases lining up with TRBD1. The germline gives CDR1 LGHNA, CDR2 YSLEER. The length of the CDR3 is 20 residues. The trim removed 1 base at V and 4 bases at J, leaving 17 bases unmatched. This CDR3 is CASSQGFRDRERDPNQPQHF. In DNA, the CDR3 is TGCGCCAGCAGCCAAGGATTTAGGGACAGGGAACGGGACCCAAATCAGCCCCAGCATTTT.

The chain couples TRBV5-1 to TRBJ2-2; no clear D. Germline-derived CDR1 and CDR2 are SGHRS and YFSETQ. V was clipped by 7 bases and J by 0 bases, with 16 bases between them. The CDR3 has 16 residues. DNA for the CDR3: TGCGCCAGCGGCGAGAAATCGCCCTCGAACACCGGGGAGCTGTTTTTT. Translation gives CASGEKSPSNTGELFF.

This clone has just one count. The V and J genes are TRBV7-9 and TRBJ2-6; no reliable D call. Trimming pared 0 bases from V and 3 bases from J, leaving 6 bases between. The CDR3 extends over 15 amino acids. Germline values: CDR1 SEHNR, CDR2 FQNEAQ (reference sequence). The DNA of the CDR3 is TGTGCCAGCAGCTTAGCGTCGGGTGGGGCCAACGTCCTGACTTTC. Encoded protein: CASSLASGGANVLTF.

The CDR3 loop is CASSIRDRTPGEQFF. The CDR3 region has the DNA TGTGCCAGCAGCATCCGGGACAGAACCCCTGGTGAGCAGTTCTTC. The rearrangement links TRBV7-2 to TRBJ2-1, with 7 nucleotides matching TRBD1. Per germline, CDR1 SGHTA and CDR2 FQGNSA. The V and J ends lost 5 bases and 9 bases, in that order; junction bases with no gene match: 13. The CDR3 length is 15 residues.

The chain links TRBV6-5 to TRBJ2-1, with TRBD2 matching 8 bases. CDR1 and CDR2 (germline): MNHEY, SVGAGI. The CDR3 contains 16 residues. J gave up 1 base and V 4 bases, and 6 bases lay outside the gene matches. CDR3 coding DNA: TGTGCCAGCAGTTTTAGCGGGACTCTTTCCTACAATGAGCAGTTCTTC. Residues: CASSFSGTLSYNEQFF.

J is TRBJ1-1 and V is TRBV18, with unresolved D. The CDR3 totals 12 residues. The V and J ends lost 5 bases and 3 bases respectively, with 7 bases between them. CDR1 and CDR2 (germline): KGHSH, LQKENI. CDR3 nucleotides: TGTGCCAGCTCATCCGGGGACACTGAAGCTTTCTTT. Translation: CASSSGDTEAFF.

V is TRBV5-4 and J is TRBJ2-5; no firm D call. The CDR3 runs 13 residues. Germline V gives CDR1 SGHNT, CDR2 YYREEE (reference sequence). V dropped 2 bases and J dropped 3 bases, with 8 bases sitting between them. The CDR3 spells CASSFGQEETQYF. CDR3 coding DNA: TGTGCCAGCAGCTTCGGGCAGGAAGAGACCCAGTACTTC.

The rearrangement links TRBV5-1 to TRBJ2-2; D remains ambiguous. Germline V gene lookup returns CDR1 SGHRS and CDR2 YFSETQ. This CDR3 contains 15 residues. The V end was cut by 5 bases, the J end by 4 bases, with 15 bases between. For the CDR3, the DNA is TGCGCCAGCAGTGTCTTGAGGCCGGGCACCGGGGAGCTGTTTTTT. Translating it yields CASSVLRPGTGELFF. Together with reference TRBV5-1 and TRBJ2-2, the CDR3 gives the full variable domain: KAGVTQTPRYLIKTRGQQVTLSCSPISGHRSVSWYQQTPGQGLQFLFEYFSETQRNKGNFPGRFSGRQFSNSRSEMNVSTLELGDSALYLCASSVLRPGTGELFFGEGSRLTVL.

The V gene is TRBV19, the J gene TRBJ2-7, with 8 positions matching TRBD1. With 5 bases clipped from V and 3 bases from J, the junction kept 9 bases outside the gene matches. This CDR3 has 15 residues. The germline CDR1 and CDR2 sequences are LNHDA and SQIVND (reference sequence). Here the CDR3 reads CASSATGTGLYEQYF. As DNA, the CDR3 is TGTGCCAGTAGTGCTACCGGGACAGGACTCTACGAGCAGTACTTC.

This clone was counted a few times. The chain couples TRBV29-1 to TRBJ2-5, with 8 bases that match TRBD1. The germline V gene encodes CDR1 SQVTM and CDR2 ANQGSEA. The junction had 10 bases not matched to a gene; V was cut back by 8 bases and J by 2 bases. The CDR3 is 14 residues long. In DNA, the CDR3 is TGCAGCAAAACAGGGGGTAGGGGACAAGAGACCCAGTACTTC. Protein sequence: CSKTGGRGQETQYF.

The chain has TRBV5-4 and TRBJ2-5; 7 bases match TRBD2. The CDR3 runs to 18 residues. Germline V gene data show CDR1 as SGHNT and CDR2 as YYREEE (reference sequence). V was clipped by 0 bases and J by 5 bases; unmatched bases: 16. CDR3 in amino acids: CASSLGEGWSGPKETQYF. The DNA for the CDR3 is TGTGCCAGCAGCTTGGGGGAGGGATGGTCGGGCCCTAAGGAGACCCAGTACTTC.

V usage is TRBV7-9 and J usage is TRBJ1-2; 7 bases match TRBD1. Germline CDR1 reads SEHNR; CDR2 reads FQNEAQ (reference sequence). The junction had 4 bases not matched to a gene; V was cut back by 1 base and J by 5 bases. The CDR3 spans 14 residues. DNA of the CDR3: TGTGCCAGCAGCTTAGAACAGGGGATATATGGCTACACCTTC. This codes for CASSLEQGIYGYTF.

The CDR3 is CASSSLRTELAKNIQYF. In DNA form, the CDR3 reads TGTGCCAGCAGCTCCCTCCGGACAGAGTTAGCCAAAAACATTCAGTACTTC. This chain uses TRBV5-4 with TRBJ2-4, with a tentative D call TRBD1 (6 bases). Germline V lookup: CDR1 SGHNT, CDR2 YYREEE (reference sequence). This CDR3 has 17 amino acids. V dropped 3 bases and J dropped 0 bases, with 16 bases sitting between them.

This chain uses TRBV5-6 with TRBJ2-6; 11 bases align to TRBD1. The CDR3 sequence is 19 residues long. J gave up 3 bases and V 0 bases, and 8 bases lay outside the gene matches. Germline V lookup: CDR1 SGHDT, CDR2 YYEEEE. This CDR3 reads CASSLVAGQGVIGANVLTF. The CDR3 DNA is TGTGCCAGCAGCTTGGTTGCGGGACAGGGGGTTATTGGGGCCAACGTCCTGACTTTC. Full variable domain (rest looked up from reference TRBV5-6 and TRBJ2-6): DAGVTQSPTHLIKTRGQQVTLRCSPKSGHDTVSWYQQALGQGPQFIFQYYEEEERQRGNFPDRFSGHQFPNYSSELNVNALLLGDSALYLCASSLVAGQGVIGANVLTFGAGSRLTVL.

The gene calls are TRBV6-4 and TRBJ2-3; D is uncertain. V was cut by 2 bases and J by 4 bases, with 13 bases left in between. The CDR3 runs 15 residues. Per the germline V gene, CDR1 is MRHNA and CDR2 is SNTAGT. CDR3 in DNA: TGTGCCAGCAGTGACGCCCGTGGGGTCCCAGATACGCAGTATTTT. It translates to CASSDARGVPDTQYF.

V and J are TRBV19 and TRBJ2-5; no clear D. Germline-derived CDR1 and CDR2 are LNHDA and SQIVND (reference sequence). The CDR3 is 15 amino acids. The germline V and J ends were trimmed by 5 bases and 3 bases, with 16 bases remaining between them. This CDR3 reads CASSLALADEETQYF. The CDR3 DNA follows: TGTGCCAGTAGTCTTGCGCTGGCGGATGAAGAGACCCAGTACTTC.

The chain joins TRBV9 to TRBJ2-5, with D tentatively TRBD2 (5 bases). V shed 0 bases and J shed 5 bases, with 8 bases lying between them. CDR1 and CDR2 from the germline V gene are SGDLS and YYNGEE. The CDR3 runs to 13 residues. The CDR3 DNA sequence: TGTGCCAGCAGCGTAGACAGAGGGGAGACCCAGTACTTC. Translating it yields CASSVDRGETQYF.

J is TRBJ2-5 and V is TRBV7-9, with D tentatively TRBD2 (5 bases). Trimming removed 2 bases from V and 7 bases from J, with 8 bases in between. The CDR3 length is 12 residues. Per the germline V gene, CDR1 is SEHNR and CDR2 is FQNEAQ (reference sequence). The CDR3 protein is CASSLKAGTQYF. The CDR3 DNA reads TGTGCCAGCAGCTTAAAGGCGGGGACCCAGTACTTC. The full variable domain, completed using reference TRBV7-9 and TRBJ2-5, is DTGVSQNPRHKITKRGQNVTFRCDPISEHNRLYWYRQTLGQGPEFLTYFQNEAQLEKSRLLSDRFSAERPKGSFSTLEIQRTEQGDSAMYLCASSLKAGTQYFGPGTRLLVL.

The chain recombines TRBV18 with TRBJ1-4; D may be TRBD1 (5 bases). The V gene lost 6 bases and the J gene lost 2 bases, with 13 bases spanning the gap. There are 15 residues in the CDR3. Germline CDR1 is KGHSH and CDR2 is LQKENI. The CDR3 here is CASSQGLGTNEKLFF. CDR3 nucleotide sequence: TGTGCCAGCTCCCAGGGTTTGGGGACTAATGAAAAACTGTTTTTT.

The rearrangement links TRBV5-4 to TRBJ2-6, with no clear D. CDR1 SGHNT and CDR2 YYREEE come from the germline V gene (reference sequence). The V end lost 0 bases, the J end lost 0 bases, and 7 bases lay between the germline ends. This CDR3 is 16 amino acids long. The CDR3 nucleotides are TGTGCCAGCAGCTTGGGTGGCTACTCTGGGGCCAACGTCCTGACTTTC. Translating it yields CASSLGGYSGANVLTF.

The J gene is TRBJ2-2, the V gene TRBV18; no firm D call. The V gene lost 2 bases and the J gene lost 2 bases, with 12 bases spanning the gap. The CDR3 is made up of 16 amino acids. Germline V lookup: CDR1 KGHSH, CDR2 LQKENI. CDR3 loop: CASSPLERLNTGELFF. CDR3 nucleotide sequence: TGTGCCAGCTCACCATTGGAGAGGCTTAACACCGGGGAGCTGTTTTTT.

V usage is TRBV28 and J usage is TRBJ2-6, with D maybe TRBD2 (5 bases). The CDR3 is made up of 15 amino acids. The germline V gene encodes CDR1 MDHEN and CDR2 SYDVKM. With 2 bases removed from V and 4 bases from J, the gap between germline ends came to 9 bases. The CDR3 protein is CASSLTGNGANVLTF. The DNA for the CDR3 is TGTGCCAGCAGTTTAACCGGGAACGGGGCCAACGTCCTGACTTTC.

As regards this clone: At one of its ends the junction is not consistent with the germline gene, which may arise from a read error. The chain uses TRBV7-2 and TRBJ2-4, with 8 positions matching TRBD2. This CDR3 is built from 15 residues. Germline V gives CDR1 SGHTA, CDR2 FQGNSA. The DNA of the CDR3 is TGTGCCAGCAGCTGGACCCCGGGACTAGAGATAAACCTGCACTTC. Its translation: CASSWTPGLEINLHF. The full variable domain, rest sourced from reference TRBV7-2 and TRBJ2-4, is GAGVSQSPSNKVTEKGKDVELRCDPISGHTALYWYRQSLGQGLEFLIYFQGNSAPDKSGLPSDRFSAERTGGSVSTLTIQRTQQEDSAVYLCASSWTPGLEINLHFGAGTRLSVL.

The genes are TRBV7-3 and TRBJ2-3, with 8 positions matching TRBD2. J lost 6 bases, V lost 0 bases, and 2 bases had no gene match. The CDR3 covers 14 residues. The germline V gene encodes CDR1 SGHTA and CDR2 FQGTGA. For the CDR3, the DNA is TGTGCCAGCAGCTTAACAGCGGGAGTGGATACGCAGTATTTT. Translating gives CASSLTAGVDTQYF.

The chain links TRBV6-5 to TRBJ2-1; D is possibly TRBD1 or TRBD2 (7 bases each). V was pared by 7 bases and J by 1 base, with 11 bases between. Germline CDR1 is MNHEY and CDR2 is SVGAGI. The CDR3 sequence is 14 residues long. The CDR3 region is CASNRGGSYNEQFF. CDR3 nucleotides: TGTGCCAGCAACAGGGGAGGGTCCTACAATGAGCAGTTCTTC.

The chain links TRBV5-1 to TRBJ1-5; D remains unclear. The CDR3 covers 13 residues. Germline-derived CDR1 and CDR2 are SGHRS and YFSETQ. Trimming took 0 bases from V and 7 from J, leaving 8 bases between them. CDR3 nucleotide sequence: TGCGCCAGCAGCTTGGGAGGCTCCCAGCCCCAGCATTTT. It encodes CASSLGGSQPQHF.

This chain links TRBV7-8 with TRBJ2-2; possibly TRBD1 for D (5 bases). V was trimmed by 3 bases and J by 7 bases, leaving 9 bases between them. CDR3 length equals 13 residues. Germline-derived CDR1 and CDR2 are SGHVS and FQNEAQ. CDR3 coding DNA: TGTGCCAGCAGCTTTCAGGGTTTCGGGGAGCTGTTTTTT. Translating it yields CASSFQGFGELFF.

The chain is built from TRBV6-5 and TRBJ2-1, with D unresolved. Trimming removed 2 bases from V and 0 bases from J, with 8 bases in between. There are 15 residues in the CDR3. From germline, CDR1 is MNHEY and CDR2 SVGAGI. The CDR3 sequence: CASSYGRPSYNEQFF. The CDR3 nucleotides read TGTGCCAGCAGTTACGGTCGACCCTCCTACAATGAGCAGTTCTTC.

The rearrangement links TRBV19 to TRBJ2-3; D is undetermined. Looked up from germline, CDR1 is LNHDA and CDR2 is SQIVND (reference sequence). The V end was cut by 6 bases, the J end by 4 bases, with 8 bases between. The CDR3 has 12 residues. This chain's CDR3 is CASRDFADTQYF. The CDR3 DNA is TGTGCCAGTAGGGATTTCGCAGATACGCAGTATTTT.